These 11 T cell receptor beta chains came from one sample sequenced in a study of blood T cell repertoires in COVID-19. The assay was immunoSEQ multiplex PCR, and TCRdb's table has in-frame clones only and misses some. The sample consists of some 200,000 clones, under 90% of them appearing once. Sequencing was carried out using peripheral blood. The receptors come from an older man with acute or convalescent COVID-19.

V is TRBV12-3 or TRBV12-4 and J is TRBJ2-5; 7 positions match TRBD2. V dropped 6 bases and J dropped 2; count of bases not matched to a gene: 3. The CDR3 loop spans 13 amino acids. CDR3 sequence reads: CASRQRGQETQYF. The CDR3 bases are TGTGCCAGCAGACAGCGGGGACAAGAGACCCAGTACTTC.

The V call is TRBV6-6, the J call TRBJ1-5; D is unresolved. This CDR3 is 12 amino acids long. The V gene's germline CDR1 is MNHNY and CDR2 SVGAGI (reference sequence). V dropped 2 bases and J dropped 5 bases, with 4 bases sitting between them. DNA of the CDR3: TGTGCCAGCAGTTACCAGGATCAGCCCCAGCATTTT. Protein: CASSYQDQPQHF.

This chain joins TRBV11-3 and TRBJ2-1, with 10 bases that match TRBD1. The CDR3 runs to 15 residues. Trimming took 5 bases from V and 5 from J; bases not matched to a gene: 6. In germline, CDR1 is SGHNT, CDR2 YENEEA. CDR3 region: CASSGRDRGDNEQFF. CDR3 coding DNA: TGTGCCAGCAGCGGCCGGGACAGGGGAGACAATGAGCAGTTCTTC.

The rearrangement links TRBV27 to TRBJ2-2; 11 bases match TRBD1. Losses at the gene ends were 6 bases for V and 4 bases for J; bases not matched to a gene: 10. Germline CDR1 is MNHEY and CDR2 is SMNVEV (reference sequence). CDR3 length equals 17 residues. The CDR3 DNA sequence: TGTGCCAGCAGACGTTTCGGACAGGGGGCTAGCACCGGGGAGCTGTTTTTT. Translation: CASRRFGQGASTGELFF.

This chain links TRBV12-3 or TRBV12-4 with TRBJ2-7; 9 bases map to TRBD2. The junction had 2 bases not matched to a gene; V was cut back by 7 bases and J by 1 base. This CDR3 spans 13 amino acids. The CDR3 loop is CASKRGASYEQYF. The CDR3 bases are TGTGCCAGCAAGCGGGGGGCTTCCTACGAGCAGTACTTC.

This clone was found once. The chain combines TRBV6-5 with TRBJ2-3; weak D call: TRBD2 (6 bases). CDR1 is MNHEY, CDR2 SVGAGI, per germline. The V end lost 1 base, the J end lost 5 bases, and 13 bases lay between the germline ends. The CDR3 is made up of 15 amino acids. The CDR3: CASSYWDGRGDTQYF. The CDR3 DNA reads TGTGCCAGCAGTTACTGGGACGGGCGGGGAGATACGCAGTATTTT.

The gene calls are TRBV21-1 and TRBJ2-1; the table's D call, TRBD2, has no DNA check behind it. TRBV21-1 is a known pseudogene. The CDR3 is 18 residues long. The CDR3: CASSRGWGTKSSYNEQFF. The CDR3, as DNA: TGTGCCAGCAGCAGGGGTTGGGGGACTAAAAGCTCCTACAATGAGCAGTTCTTC.

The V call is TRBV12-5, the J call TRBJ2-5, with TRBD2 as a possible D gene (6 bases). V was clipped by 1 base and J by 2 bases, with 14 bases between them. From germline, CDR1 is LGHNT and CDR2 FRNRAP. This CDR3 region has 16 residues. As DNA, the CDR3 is TGTGCTAGTGGTTTGGGGCGGGGAATGGGGCAAGAGACCCAGTACTTC. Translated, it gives CASGLGRGMGQETQYF. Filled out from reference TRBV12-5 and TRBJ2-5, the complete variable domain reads DARVTQTPRHKVTEMGQEVTMRCQPILGHNTVFWYRQTMMQGLELLAYFRNRAPLDDSGMPKDRFSAEMPDATLATLKIQPSEPRDSAVYFCASGLGRGMGQETQYFGPGTRLLVL.

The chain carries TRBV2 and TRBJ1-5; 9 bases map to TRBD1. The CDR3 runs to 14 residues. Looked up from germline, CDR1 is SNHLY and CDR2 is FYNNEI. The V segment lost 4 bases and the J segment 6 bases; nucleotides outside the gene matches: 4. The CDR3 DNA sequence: TGTGCCAGCAGTGTCACAGGGGGCGGTCAGCCCCAGCATTTT. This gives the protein CASSVTGGGQPQHF.

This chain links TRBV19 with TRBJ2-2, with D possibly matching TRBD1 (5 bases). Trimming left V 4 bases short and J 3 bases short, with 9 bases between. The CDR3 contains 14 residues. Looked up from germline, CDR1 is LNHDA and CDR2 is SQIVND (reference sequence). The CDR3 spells CASSTQGYTGELFF. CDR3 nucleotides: TGTGCCAGTAGTACTCAGGGATACACCGGGGAGCTGTTTTTT.

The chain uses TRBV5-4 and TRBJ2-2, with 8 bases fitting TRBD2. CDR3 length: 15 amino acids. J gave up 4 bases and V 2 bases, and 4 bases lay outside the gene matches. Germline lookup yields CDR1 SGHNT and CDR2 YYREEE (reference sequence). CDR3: CASSFPGGPTGELFF. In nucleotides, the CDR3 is TGTGCCAGCAGCTTCCCGGGAGGGCCCACCGGGGAGCTGTTTTTT.